The subject of this entry is one TCR beta chain. Its antigen remains unidentified. No qualities accompany the bases; no much larger clone lies one base away. This sample is drawn from a study of cytomegalovirus exposure and HLA in healthy donors (dated 2017 in TCRdb). Regarding the complete study: An earlier analysis of 587 of the donors reported 276 Gb of sequence data and 90 million to 120 million unique TCR beta sequences obtained from roughly 170 million T cells. Using immunosequencing, the study profiled T cell repertoires from 666 subjects and related those repertoires to cytomegalovirus serostatus. HLA typing included class I and class II loci at four-digit resolution. Among 300 to 500 genotyped donors of the cohort, an average of approximately 220,000 unique TCR beta nucleotide sequences was sequenced per donor, of which about 20% were non-productive. In an earlier analysis of 587 of the donors, high-throughput TCR beta sequencing was used to judge whether each TCR beta V gene segment behaved as functional or pseudogenic. Every discovery cohort repertoire had been produced on one sequencing platform. Among the roughly 380 genotyped donors, approximately 77% belonged to the genetic ancestry cluster associated with self-reported Caucasian donors. To predict cytomegalovirus infection status, the study brought together high-throughput TCR immunosequencing, statistical association of individual TCRs with disease status, and machine learning. Roughly 300 gigabases of sequencing data and 80 million or so unique TCR sequences were included in an early release covering about 700 HLA-typed donors. Four or five DR-DQ haplotypes were handled as single units for association and clustering because linkage in the cohort was strong. The number of typed donors differed by locus: roughly 620-630 for A, B, C, DRB1 and DQB1; 522 for DQA1; 606 for DPA1; and approximately 450 for DPB1. The study aimed to test whether cataloging public T cell receptors could reveal signatures of past pathogen exposure. A later analysis re-analyzed previously published TCR beta repertoires from 666 donors and added high-resolution HLA genotyping to study TCR occurrence patterns. Genome-wide SNP genotypes for about 65% of the 666 donors were used in a later genetic analysis, which treated that subset as a discovery cohort. A separate validation cohort of approximately 120 different subjects was used in addition to the roughly 620-subject first cohort. Rather than using new phenotypic data, the later analysis identified candidate immune exposures from TCR beta sequences and from how often those sequences occurred across donors. Donor age, sex, ethnicity and CMV serostatus were compiled together with the repertoire data. Results and caveats for the whole study, not just this receptor: HLA typing was unavailable for some donors at each locus, so association tests used only the typed subset. Presence/absence analyses assumed roughly uniform sequencing depth across donors, an assumption that may not hold. Compared with equally common non-associated chains, HLA-associated TCR beta chains in a later analysis were more clonally expanded and had lower generation probabilities. In a later analysis, around 17,000 TCR beta sequences were associated with specific HLA alleles at a false discovery rate of 0.05. In this cohort, only TCR beta chains were sequenced, and detectable features were limited by the absence of alpha or paired-chain data. Several of the top co-occurrence clusters appeared to be linked to parvovirus B19, influenza, CMV and Epstein-Barr virus, according to a later analysis. In an earlier analysis of several hundred of the donors, most TCR beta V segments were observed in productive rearrangements about 90% or about 30% of the time, broadly matching IMGT annotations. In a later genetic analysis, a missense DCLRE1C variant was associated with V-gene and J-gene trimming of TCR beta chains, and the association was replicated in an independent cohort. The earlier analysis of about 600 of the donors excluded some 16 rarely observed V segments, including chromosome 9 orphons, because counts were too low. Immune exposure information for the cohort was limited to CMV serostatus. A few of the identified cytomegalovirus-associated TCR beta chains were confirmed in vitro to be specific for cytomegalovirus antigens. A later genetic analysis reported fewer N-insertions in productive TCRs among donors in an Asian-associated ancestry cluster than the roughly 700-donor mean. A later analysis found that most CMV-associated TCR beta chains appeared HLA-restricted, with HLA associations seemingly driven largely by CMV exposure. When HLA alleles, especially DR and DQ, strongly co-occurred, attributing TCR associations to individual alleles was difficult. The authors suggested that the approach could potentially be extended to other disease states and immunological phenotypes. A further reported finding was that TCR beta sequences accurately predicted the HLA-A and HLA-B alleles for most subjects in the first cohort. A cluster of highly shared sequence variants was judged likely to be a technical artifact of the sequencing pipeline. Most TCR sequences were observed very rarely across donors, whereas some public TCRs were present in many individuals. Linkage disequilibrium might explain the correlated functional status among segregating V segments, but an unknown experimental factor could not be ruled out. In both the original and validation cohorts, the classifier was reported to diagnose cytomegalovirus status with high specificity and sensitivity. A total of 150 or so TCR beta chains were listed by the study as associated with cytomegalovirus. Some IMGT-functional V segments, including TRBV6-2 and TRBV6-3, could not be told apart with the 87-base-pair reads, so those segments were excluded. A later analysis found that TCR association rates varied across HLA loci, with DRB1 alleles showing the most associated TCRs and HLA-C alleles the fewest.

Receptor libraries were prepared by the immunoSEQ multiplex PCR assay. The multiplex PCR relied on a mix of 60 forward primers for TCR Vbeta segments and 13 reverse primers for TCR Jbeta segments. Amplification of the CDR3 region of rearranged TCR beta genes was performed with a multiplex PCR assay on genomic DNA. The amplified TCR beta libraries were sequenced on the Illumina HiSeq System as 87-base-pair reads. As for how the authors treated the data: A later analysis tallied 70 million to 100 million unique TCR beta chains across the 700 or so repertoires, and around 10 million of those chains were shared by two or more donors. A nearest-neighbor algorithm error-corrected the raw reads and collapsed the reads into unique sequences, merging closely related sequences to remove PCR and sequencing errors. Alignment of CDR3 sequences to IMGT reference sequences was used to assign V, D and J gene segments. For a sequence to be retained, a match of at least six nucleotides was required to both a V gene segment and a J gene segment. A rearrangement was called productive if the CDR3 had no stop codons and remained in frame with V and J, and every other rearrangement was called non-productive. Following IMGT convention, CDR3 was defined as the stretch from the second conserved V-encoded cysteine up to the conserved J-encoded phenylalanine. The earlier analysis of roughly 590 of the donors excluded any sequence lacking an unambiguous match to a single V gene segment. In an earlier analysis of more than 500 of the donors, a V segment was called functional when productive rearrangements were above 56.7%, and segregating when the standard deviation between donors exceeded 5%. A statistical classification framework was built to diagnose cytomegalovirus status from the catalog of TCR beta chain sequences. A later analysis assigned V and J genes by comparing TCR nucleotide sequences with IMGT/GENE-DB human TR gene sequences. Using the TCRdist pipeline, a later analysis assigned CDR3 sequences along with most-parsimonious VDJ recombination scenarios. In a later analysis, each TCR beta chain was defined by its CDR3 amino acid sequence together with its V-gene family, and reads without a unique V-gene family were excluded. A later analysis removed roughly 590 highly shared, low-generation-probability nucleotide sequences to deal with suspected cross-contamination and a sequencing artifact. A later analysis calculated a clonal expansion index for each public chain from normalized within-repertoire ranks of inferred template counts. In a later analysis, generation probabilities were computed using a VDJ recombination model fitted to out-of-frame rearrangements, and the results were checked against IGoR. In a later analysis, TCR-TCR, TCR-HLA and TCR-CMV co-occurrence was scored with hypergeometric tests, and a repertoire-size bias correction was applied to TCR pairs. False discovery rates were estimated in a later analysis by permuting HLA or CMV assignments 20 times. In a later analysis, co-occurring TCRs were grouped with DBSCAN, and TCRdist sequence similarity was added when clustering was performed within HLA-allele-positive subsets. For co-occurrence clustering, repertoires with fewer than 30,000 or more than 120,000 public chains were excluded, along with a handful of repertoires with anomalous nucleotide sharing. TCRdb retrieved this table from immuneACCESS and kept in-frame rearrangements only. Not all clones are present; in checked studies, unresolved V genes account for under half, and no reason is known for the remainder. V, J and clone size reflect that table, while D and trimming were determined from the DNA. The sample contains some 100,000 clones, under 85% of them found a single time. The top ten constitute 8.4% of the sample.

The cohort consisted of 650 to 700 healthy bone marrow donors. At the time of sampling, all cohort members were nominally healthy, though unrecorded immune exposures were likely present. The donor tested CMV seronegative and was one of the 352 seronegative cohort members. Each donor provided a peripheral blood sample, and peripheral blood mononuclear cells were used for TCR beta sequencing. Genomic DNA extraction from the blood cell samples was performed with the Qiagen DNeasy Blood Extraction Kit. Cut back by 3 bases and 4 bases, the V and J ends lie 6 bases apart. CDR1 and CDR2 were assigned from the germline V gene as SNHLY and FYNNEI. Spanning cysteine to phenylalanine, the CDR3 consists of 12 amino acids. Only the CDR3 DNA is retained, 36 bases long and in frame from the first base.

The receptor chain draws on TRBV2 and TRBJ1-2; TRBD1 might be the D gene, on 5 matching bases. Input material: PBMCs. The TCR sequence derives from a man aged 40-50 years in good health and CMV-seronegative. At the DNA level, the sequence is TGTGCCAGCAGTGAGACAGCCTATGGCTACACCTTC. Its protein product is CASSETAYGYTF.